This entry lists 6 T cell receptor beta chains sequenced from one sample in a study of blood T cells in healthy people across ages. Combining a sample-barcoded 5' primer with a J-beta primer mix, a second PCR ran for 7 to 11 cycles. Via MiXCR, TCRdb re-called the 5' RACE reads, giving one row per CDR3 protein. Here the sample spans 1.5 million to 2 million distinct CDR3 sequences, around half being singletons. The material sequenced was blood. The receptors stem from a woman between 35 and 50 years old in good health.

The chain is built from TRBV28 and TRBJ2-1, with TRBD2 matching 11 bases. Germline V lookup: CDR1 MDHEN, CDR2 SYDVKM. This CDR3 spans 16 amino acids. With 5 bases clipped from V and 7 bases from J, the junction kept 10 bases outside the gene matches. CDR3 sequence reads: CASSPILAGASNEQFF. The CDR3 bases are TGTGCCAGCAGTCCGATACTAGCGGGGGCCTCGAATGAGCAGTTCTTC. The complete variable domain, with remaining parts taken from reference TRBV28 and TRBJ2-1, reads DVKVTQSSRYLVKRTGEKVFLECVQDMDHENMFWYRQDPGLGLRLIYFSYDVKMKEKGDIPEGYSVSREKKERFSLILESASTNQTSMYLCASSPILAGASNEQFFGPGTRLTVL.

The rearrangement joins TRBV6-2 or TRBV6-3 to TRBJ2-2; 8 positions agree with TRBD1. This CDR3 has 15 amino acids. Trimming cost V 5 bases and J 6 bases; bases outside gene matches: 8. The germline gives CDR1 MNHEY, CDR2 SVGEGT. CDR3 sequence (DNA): TGTGCCAGCAGTACCTCGGACAGGGTCGCCGGGGAGCTGTTTTTT. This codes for CASSTSDRVAGELFF.

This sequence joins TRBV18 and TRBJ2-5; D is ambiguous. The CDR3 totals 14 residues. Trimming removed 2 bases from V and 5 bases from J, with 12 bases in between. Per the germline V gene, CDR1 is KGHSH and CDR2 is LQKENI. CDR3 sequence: CASSPVSNYETQYF. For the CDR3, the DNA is TGTGCCAGCTCACCAGTCAGTAATTACGAGACCCAGTACTTC.

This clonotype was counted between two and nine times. CDR3 DNA sequence: TGTGCCAGCAGCCCCTCCCCGCGGAAACGATCCCCTAACTATGGCTACACCTTC. Translating gives CASSPSPRKRSPNYGYTF. This chain links TRBV21-1 with TRBJ1-2. TRBV21-1 is reported as a pseudogene. The CDR3 has 18 amino acids.

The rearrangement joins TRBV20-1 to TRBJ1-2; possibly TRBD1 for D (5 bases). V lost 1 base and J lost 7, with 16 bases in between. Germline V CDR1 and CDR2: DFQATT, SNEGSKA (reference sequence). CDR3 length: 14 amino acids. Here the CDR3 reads CSARVGTRGSGYTF. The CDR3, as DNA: TGCAGTGCTAGAGTAGGGACGCGGGGGTCTGGCTACACCTTC.

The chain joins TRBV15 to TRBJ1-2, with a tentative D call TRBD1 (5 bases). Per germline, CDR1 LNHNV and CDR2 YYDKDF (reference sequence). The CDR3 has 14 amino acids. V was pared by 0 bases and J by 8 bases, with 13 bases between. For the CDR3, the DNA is TGTGCCACCAGCAGAGAGGTGGTCAGGGAAGGCTACACCTTC. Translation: CATSREVVREGYTF. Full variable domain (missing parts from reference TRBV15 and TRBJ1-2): DAMVIQNPRYQVTQFGKPVTLSCSQTLNHNVMYWYQQKSSQAPKLLFHYYDKDFNNEADTPDNFQSRRPNTSFCFLDIRSPGLGDTAMYLCATSREVVREGYTFGSGTRLTVV.